The 24 T cell receptor beta chains listed next were all sequenced from one sample in a study of OX40 agonist ivuxolimab in advanced cancers. The method was immunoSEQ multiplex PCR; TCRdb's version includes in-frame clones alone and lacks a portion of them. The table has roughly 53,000 clones, roughly 90% seen once; the top ten hold roughly 4.8%. The sequencing here drew on CD4+ or CD8+ T cells sorted from blood, taken in a trial of the OX40 agonist ivuxolimab. The receptors stem from an adult with an advanced solid tumor such as melanoma, head and neck, liver or kidney cancer.

With respect to this clone: Other DNA variants within this sample encode the same CDR3. This chain uses TRBV9 with TRBJ1-3; the D gene is possibly TRBD1 (5 bases). Per germline, CDR1 SGDLS and CDR2 YYNGEE. The ends were cut back, 4 bases at V and 3 bases at J, with 8 bases in the middle. This CDR3 has 13 amino acids. CDR3 coding DNA: TGTGCCAGCAGCAGAGGGGATGGAAACACCATATATTTT. Translation: CASSRGDGNTIYF.

This clone was found a few times. The chain combines TRBV9 with TRBJ1-5, with D unresolved. CDR3 length equals 15 residues. The V end was cut by 2 bases, the J end by 5 bases, with 14 bases between. Germline assignment: CDR1 SGDLS and CDR2 YYNGEE. The CDR3 coding sequence is TGTGCCAGCAGCGTCGGTGGAGGGTACGATCAGCCCCAGCATTTT. Its translation is CASSVGGGYDQPQHF. The full variable domain, rest sourced from reference TRBV9 and TRBJ1-5, is DSGVTQTPKHLITATGQRVTLRCSPRSGDLSVYWYQQSLDQGLQFLIQYYNGEERAKGNILERFSAQQFPDLHSELNLSSLELGDSALYFCASSVGGGYDQPQHFGDGTRLSIL.

The chain links TRBV29-1 to TRBJ2-7; TRBD2 agrees at 8 bases. Germline CDR1 and CDR2: SQVTM and ANQGSEA. The CDR3 spans 15 residues. Trimming at V came to 6 bases and at J to 0 bases, leaving 10 bases not matched to a gene. In DNA form, the CDR3 reads TGCAGCGTCTTAAAACTAGCGGACCTCTCCTACGAGCAGTACTTC. Protein sequence: CSVLKLADLSYEQYF.

V usage is TRBV10-3 and J usage is TRBJ2-3; TRBD2 matches 7 bases. The CDR3 totals 16 residues. The V gene's germline CDR1 is ENHRY and CDR2 SYGVKD. Trimming removed 7 bases from V and 2 bases from J; junction bases left unmatched: 12. This chain's CDR3 is CAIKDGRGRDTDTQYF. The CDR3 DNA reads TGTGCCATCAAGGACGGGCGGGGGAGGGACACAGATACGCAGTATTTT.

J is TRBJ2-5 and V is TRBV6-1, with unresolved D. This CDR3 comprises 12 residues. The germline CDR1 and CDR2 sequences are MNHNS and SASEGT. V was cut by 4 bases and J by 0 bases, with 3 bases left in between. CDR3 loop: CASSGDQETQYF. The CDR3 nucleotides read TGTGCCAGCAGTGGTGACCAAGAGACCCAGTACTTC.

The genes are TRBV2 and TRBJ2-7; no firm D call. Germline V lookup: CDR1 SNHLY, CDR2 FYNNEI. The CDR3 has 11 residues. The V and J ends lost 4 bases and 3 bases respectively, with 4 bases between them. CDR3 DNA: TGTGCCAGCAGTGGGAACTACGAGCAGTACTTC. Translating it yields CASSGNYEQYF.

The chain is built from TRBV27 and TRBJ2-1; D might be TRBD1 (6 bases). CDR1 is MNHEY and CDR2 is SMNVEV in the germline V gene (reference sequence). Between the trimmed V and J ends, which lost 5 bases and 0 bases, there was a span of 17 bases. CDR3 length: 17 amino acids. The CDR3 DNA is TGTGCCAGCAGTGCCAGGGGCACCGGAGGCTCCTACAATGAGCAGTTCTTC. This translates into CASSARGTGGSYNEQFF.

This clone was counted once. The chain joins TRBV19 to TRBJ2-3; tentatively, D is TRBD2 (6 bases). V was pared by 0 bases and J by 4 bases, with 14 bases between. The CDR3 length is 16 residues. Germline V gives CDR1 LNHDA, CDR2 SQIVND (reference sequence). The CDR3 region has the DNA TGTGCCAGTAGTATAGATCGTGGGAGGTACGCAGATACGCAGTATTTT. It translates to CASSIDRGRYADTQYF.

The chain is built from TRBV28 and TRBJ2-6; D may be TRBD1 (6 bases). Trimming removed 2 bases from V and 1 base from J, with 12 bases in between. The length of the CDR3 is 17 residues. Germline V gene lookup returns CDR1 MDHEN and CDR2 SYDVKM. The CDR3 reads CASSLRDKKSGANVLTF. For the CDR3, the DNA is TGTGCCAGCAGTTTAAGGGACAAGAAATCTGGGGCCAACGTCCTGACTTTC.

The J gene is TRBJ2-2, the V gene TRBV6-5; D not resolved. This CDR3 comprises 15 residues. V was shortened by 2 bases and J by 0 bases, with 7 bases between the two germline ends. Germline V lookup: CDR1 MNHEY, CDR2 SVGAGI. CDR3 amino acids: CASSYLTPNTGELFF. CDR3 DNA sequence: TGTGCCAGCAGTTACCTAACTCCGAACACCGGGGAGCTGTTTTTT.

The chain combines TRBV5-4 with TRBJ2-2; D might be TRBD2 (5 bases). The CDR3 sequence is 16 residues long. V was shortened by 4 bases and J by 0 bases, with 13 bases between the two germline ends. Germline loops: CDR1 SGHNT, CDR2 YYREEE (reference sequence). The CDR3 DNA sequence: TGTGCCAGCAGCCCGCGGGCATTCGCGAACACCGGGGAGCTGTTTTTT. It codes for CASSPRAFANTGELFF. Looking up the rest from reference TRBV5-4 and TRBJ2-2 gives the full variable domain: ETGVTQSPTHLIKTRGQQVTLRCSSQSGHNTVSWYQQALGQGPQFIFQYYREEENGRGNFPPRFSGLQFPNYSSELNVNALELDDSALYLCASSPRAFANTGELFFGEGSRLTVL.

The V gene is TRBV5-1, the J gene TRBJ2-1; possibly TRBD1 for D (5 bases). The V end was cut by 5 bases, the J end by 1 base, with 16 bases between. There are 16 residues in the CDR3. Germline V gene lookup returns CDR1 SGHRS and CDR2 YFSETQ. The CDR3 reads CASSPGNRMSYNEQFF. DNA for the CDR3: TGCGCCAGCAGTCCAGGGAACCGCATGTCCTACAATGAGCAGTTCTTC.

This clone has just a few counts. CDR3 region: CASERGNTIYF. The DNA of the CDR3 is TGTGCCTCAGAACGTGGAAACACCATATATTTT. J is TRBJ1-3 and V is TRBV9; D is uncertain. Germline loops: CDR1 SGDLS, CDR2 YYNGEE. CDR3 size: 11 residues. V lost 10 bases, J lost 3 bases, and 8 bases lay in between.

The chain links TRBV19 to TRBJ2-5, with TRBD1 as a possible D gene (6 bases). The germline V gene has CDR1 LNHDA and CDR2 SQIVND (reference sequence). The CDR3 is 14 amino acids. Between the trimmed V and J ends, which lost 4 bases and 5 bases, there was a span of 14 bases. The CDR3 region has the DNA TGTGCCAGTAGTACGATGGGGGCTCGGGAGACCCAGTACTTC. This translates into CASSTMGARETQYF.

This clone was counted only a few times. The chain has TRBV19 and TRBJ2-7, with 7 bases aligning to TRBD1. Germline V gene sequence: CDR1 LNHDA, CDR2 SQIVND (reference sequence). V lost 6 bases to trimming and J lost 3 bases; unmatched junction nucleotides: 5. The CDR3 extends over 13 amino acids. The CDR3 region is CASSRGTVYEQYF. The CDR3 DNA follows: TGTGCCAGTAGCAGAGGGACAGTCTACGAGCAGTACTTC.

V and J are TRBV6-6 and TRBJ2-7, with 9 bases lining up with TRBD1. Germline CDR1 is MNHNY and CDR2 is SVGAGI (reference sequence). The CDR3 runs 15 residues. Losses at the gene ends were 7 bases for V and 3 bases for J; bases not matched to a gene: 10. The CDR3 bases are TGTGCCAGCATCCTAGGACAGGGGCAGCACTACGAGCAGTACTTC. Protein: CASILGQGQHYEQYF.

This clone was observed a single time. The rearrangement uses TRBV2 and TRBJ1-2, with D possibly matching TRBD1 (6 bases). V was shortened by 8 bases and J by 7 bases, with 20 bases between the two germline ends. In germline, CDR1 is SNHLY, CDR2 FYNNEI. The CDR3 contains 14 residues. CDR3 sequence: CASGPGGAPSGYTF. The CDR3 DNA reads as TGTGCCAGCGGCCCTGGGGGGGCTCCTTCTGGCTACACCTTC.

The rearrangement links TRBV28 to TRBJ2-4; tentative D call: TRBD2 (5 bases). V lost 5 bases, J lost 1 base, and 18 bases lay in between. Looked up from germline, CDR1 is MDHEN and CDR2 is SYDVKM. This CDR3 contains 17 residues. The CDR3 sequence: CASSPAGPRGAKNIQYF. The DNA of the CDR3 is TGTGCCAGCAGTCCGGCCGGGCCCCGAGGGGCCAAAAACATTCAGTACTTC.

The CDR3 DNA is TGTGCCAGCAGGAATACTGCGGAGGGCTACACCTTC. Amino acids: CASRNTAEGYTF. The chain uses TRBV6-6 and TRBJ1-2, with D unresolved. Germline V gene lookup returns CDR1 MNHNY and CDR2 SVGAGI (reference sequence). V was clipped by 6 bases and J by 8 bases, with 13 bases between them. The CDR3 totals 12 residues.

The CDR3 here is CASSFRGREAFF. CDR3 sequence (DNA): TGCGCCAGCAGCTTTAGGGGTAGGGAAGCTTTCTTT. The rearrangement uses TRBV5-1 and TRBJ1-1; TRBD1 is a possible D gene (5 bases). CDR3 length: 12 amino acids. Germline V gives CDR1 SGHRS, CDR2 YFSETQ. Between the trimmed V and J ends, which lost 2 bases and 8 bases, there was a span of 10 bases.

The chain uses TRBV27 and TRBJ2-7, with D perhaps TRBD1 (6 bases). CDR3 length: 14 residues. Germline assignment: CDR1 MNHEY and CDR2 SMNVEV (reference sequence). V was cut by 1 base and J by 6 bases, with 13 bases left in between. Written as DNA, the CDR3 is TGTGCCAGCAGTTTATATCGGACAGCGGTCGAGCAGTACTTC. Protein: CASSLYRTAVEQYF.

The rearrangement joins TRBV7-9 to TRBJ2-3, with 9 bases aligning to TRBD2. Germline-derived CDR1 and CDR2 are SEHNR and FQNEAQ (reference sequence). The ends lost 6 bases at V and 0 bases at J; junction bases unmatched: 13. The length of the CDR3 is 18 residues. The CDR3 DNA sequence: TGTGCCAGCAGAAAGCGGGCTAGCGGGACGACTAGCACAGATACGCAGTATTTT. Translation gives CASRKRASGTTSTDTQYF.

The chain couples TRBV5-4 to TRBJ1-4; perhaps TRBD1 as D (5 bases). Germline-derived CDR1 and CDR2 are SGHNT and YYREEE (reference sequence). Deletions cut 0 bases from V and 7 bases from J, with 10 bases between. CDR3 length: 14 amino acids. CDR3 in DNA: TGTGCCAGCAGCTTGGCGGGGGGTGGTGAAAAACTGTTTTTT. Translated, it gives CASSLAGGGEKLFF. The full variable domain, in which reference TRBV5-4 and TRBJ1-4 provide the parts outside the CDR3, is ETGVTQSPTHLIKTRGQQVTLRCSSQSGHNTVSWYQQALGQGPQFIFQYYREEENGRGNFPPRFSGLQFPNYSSELNVNALELDDSALYLCASSLAGGGEKLFFGSGTQLSVL.

The chain's CDR3 is CASSLWSTSNTGELFF. The CDR3 DNA sequence: TGTGCCAGCAGTTTATGGTCCACCAGCAACACCGGGGAGCTGTTTTTT. The chain uses TRBV28 and TRBJ2-2, with D hard to call. The CDR3 has 16 amino acids. In germline, CDR1 is MDHEN, CDR2 SYDVKM. Between the trimmed V and J ends, which lost 0 bases and 2 bases, there was a span of 10 bases.